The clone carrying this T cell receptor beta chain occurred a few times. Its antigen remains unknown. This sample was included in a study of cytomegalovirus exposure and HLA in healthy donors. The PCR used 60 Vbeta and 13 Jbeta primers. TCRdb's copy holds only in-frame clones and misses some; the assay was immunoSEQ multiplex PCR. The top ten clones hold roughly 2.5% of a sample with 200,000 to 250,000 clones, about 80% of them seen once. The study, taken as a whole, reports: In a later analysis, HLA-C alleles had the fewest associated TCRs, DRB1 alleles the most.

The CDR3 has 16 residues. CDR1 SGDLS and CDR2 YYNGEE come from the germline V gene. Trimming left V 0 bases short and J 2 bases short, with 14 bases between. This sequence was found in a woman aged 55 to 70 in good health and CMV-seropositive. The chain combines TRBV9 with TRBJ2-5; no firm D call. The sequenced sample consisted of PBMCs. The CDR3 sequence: CASSVGAFPYQETQYF. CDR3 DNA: TGTGCCAGCAGCGTAGGGGCGTTCCCTTATCAAGAGACCCAGTACTTC.